What follows are 20 T cell receptor beta chains derived from one specimen sequenced in a study of molecular identifiers for immune sequencing clone quantification. From the PCR reads, TCRdb called clonotypes with MiXCR, one entry per CDR3 protein. The top ten clones hold about 0.78% of a sample with under 600,000 distinct CDR3 sequences, over 20% of them seen once. Sequencing used naive CD8+ T cells from blood, with Jurkat cell RNA spiked in. Subset reported: FACS-sorted CD8+CD4-CCR7+CD45RA+ naive T cells. The receptors were sampled from a human donor in good health. Some libraries in this study had Jurkat cell RNA spiked in.

A word on this clonotype: Given a much more abundant clone one base away, this may be a read error. The chain employs TRBV12-5 and TRBJ2-5, with D perhaps matching TRBD1 (6 bases). The CDR3 sequence is 15 residues long. From germline, CDR1 is LGHNT and CDR2 FRNRAP. V was shortened by 5 bases and J by 1 base, with 14 bases between the two germline ends. The CDR3 sequence: CASGSGRGFQETQYF. In DNA, the CDR3 is TGTGCTAGTGGTAGCGGCAGGGGTTTCCAAGAGACCCAGTACTTC. The entire variable domain, with the rest obtained from reference TRBV12-5 and TRBJ2-5, is as follows: DARVTQTPRHKVTEMGQEVTMRCQPILGHNTVFWYRQTMMQGLELLAYFRNRAPLDDSGMPKDRFSAEMPDATLATLKIQPSEPRDSAVYFCASGSGRGFQETQYFGPGTRLLVL.

A remark on this clonotype: The junction departs from germline at one end; a sequencing error may be responsible. V usage is TRBV12-3 or TRBV12-4 and J usage is TRBJ2-5; 13 bases agree with TRBD2. The CDR3 has 16 residues. CDR3 protein: CASRRRLAGGQETQHF. In nucleotides, the CDR3 is TGTGCCAGCAGACGTCGACTAGCGGGGGGCCAAGAGACCCAGCACTTC.

On this clonotype: One junction end disagrees with the germline gene, perhaps due to a read error. The chain combines TRBV7-2 with TRBJ1-5; maybe TRBD1 (5 bases). This CDR3 has 15 residues. In germline, CDR1 is SGHTA, CDR2 FQGNSA. The CDR3 loop reads CASSLGYGADQLQHF. The CDR3 DNA reads TGTGCCAGCAGCTTAGGTTACGGGGCCGATCAGCTCCAGCATTTT. Full variable domain (remainder filled in from reference TRBV7-2 and TRBJ1-5): GAGVSQSPSNKVTEKGKDVELRCDPISGHTALYWYRQSLGQGLEFLIYFQGNSAPDKSGLPSDRFSAERTGGSVSTLTIQRTQQEDSAVYLCASSLGYGADQLQHFGDGTRLSIL.

The chain is built from TRBV11-2 and TRBJ1-1; no definite D call. The germline V gene has CDR1 SGHAT and CDR2 FQNNGV. The CDR3 consists of 14 residues. V lost 1 base and J 3 bases, leaving 9 bases between the germline ends. The CDR3 spells CASSLVGVDTEAFF. The CDR3 DNA is TGTGCCAGCAGCTTAGTTGGTGTGGACACTGAAGCTTTCTTT.

This clonotype was found a few times. This rearrangement joins TRBV19 to TRBJ1-5; 7 nucleotides align to TRBD1. Germline V gives CDR1 LNHDA, CDR2 SQIVND (reference sequence). Losses at the gene ends were 4 bases for V and 5 bases for J; bases not matched to a gene: 8. CDR3 length: 15 residues. The CDR3 DNA reads TGTGCCAGTAGTAATTCTCGGGACAGTCATCAGCCCCAGCATTTT. Protein product: CASSNSRDSHQPQHF.

This sequence joins TRBV7-9 and TRBJ2-1, with D possibly TRBD2 on 5 matching bases. CDR3 length: 14 amino acids. V dropped 5 bases and J dropped 5 bases, with 13 bases sitting between them. Germline V gene lookup returns CDR1 SEHNR and CDR2 FQNEAQ (reference sequence). Written as DNA, the CDR3 is TGTGCCAGCAGCCTCCGGACTGACGACAATGAGCAGTTCTTC. Translation: CASSLRTDDNEQFF.

Concerning this clonotype: One end of the junction fails to match germline, which may point to a read error. The CDR3 region has the DNA TGCGCCAGCAGTGAGCCTTGGGGGCCTACCTACAAGGAGCAGTTCTTC. This gives the protein CASSEPWGPTYKEQFF. The V call is TRBV10-1, the J call TRBJ2-1, with D possibly being TRBD1 (6 bases). CDR1 and CDR2 (germline): WNHNN, SYGVQD (reference sequence). The CDR3 is 16 amino acids.

As for this clonotype: A much larger clone lies one base from this, so it may be a read error. V gene TRBV6-6 combines with J gene TRBJ1-1; D possibly corresponds to TRBD1 (6 bases). Germline V gene lookup returns CDR1 MNHNY and CDR2 SVGAGI (reference sequence). This CDR3 spans 18 amino acids. V lost 4 bases to trimming and J lost 4 bases, with 25 bases between them. The DNA for the CDR3 is TGTGCCAGCAGTTTAACGATACGTGAAACAGGGACTGGCACTGAAGCTTTCTTT. Its protein product is CASSLTIRETGTGTEAFF.

V usage is TRBV4-1 and J usage is TRBJ2-7; D may match TRBD1 or TRBD2 (5 bases each). The V gene's germline CDR1 is MGHRA and CDR2 YSYEKL. Trimming left V 0 bases short and J 4 bases short, with 16 bases between. This CDR3 has 16 residues. The CDR3 nucleotides read TGCGCCAGCAGCCAAGACTCGACAGAGCGAGGGTACGAGCAGTACTTC. Translating it yields CASSQDSTERGYEQYF.

This clonotype appeared many times. The chain is built from TRBV7-6 and TRBJ2-3, with 8 nucleotides matching TRBD2. The CDR3 runs 16 residues. Trimming at V came to 8 bases and at J to 3 bases, leaving 13 bases not matched to a gene. Germline values: CDR1 SGHVS, CDR2 FNYEAQ. The CDR3 nucleotides are TGTGCCAGCGGGCCCTCGAGCGGGAGTTGGACAGATACGCAGTATTTT. It is translated as CASGPSSGSWTDTQYF.

V gene TRBV9 combines with J gene TRBJ2-1, with D perhaps matching TRBD1 or TRBD2 (5 bases each). The CDR3 has 13 amino acids. V was cut by 3 bases and J by 9 bases, with 13 bases left in between. The germline V gene encodes CDR1 SGDLS and CDR2 YYNGEE. CDR3 residues: CASSDGTSGEQFF. Written as DNA, the CDR3 is TGTGCCAGCAGCGACGGGACCTCCGGTGAGCAGTTCTTC.

The chain joins TRBV18 to TRBJ1-1; no clear D. This CDR3 has 14 residues. The germline V gene encodes CDR1 KGHSH and CDR2 LQKENI. Trimming cost V 5 bases and J 6 bases, with 16 bases left between them. DNA for the CDR3: TGTGCCAGCTCAGGAGACGCCTTGGGTCCTGAAGCTTTCTTT. Its translation is CASSGDALGPEAFF.

As to this clonotype: A much larger clone is a single base away; this may be a read error. The V gene is TRBV7-6, the J gene TRBJ1-3; D gene uncertain. Germline CDR1 SGHVS, CDR2 FNYEAQ. The CDR3 contains 15 residues. The V end was cut by 8 bases, the J end by 0 bases, with 14 bases between. The CDR3 loop is CASPPGKSSGNTIYF. CDR3 coding DNA: TGTGCCAGCCCACCGGGGAAAAGCTCTGGAAACACCATATATTTT.

V is TRBV12-3 or TRBV12-4 and J is TRBJ2-5, with 7 bases lining up with TRBD1. The CDR3 sequence is 14 residues long. With V trimmed by 8 bases and J by 4 bases, 10 bases remained unmatched. CDR3 coding DNA: TGTGCCAGCCGGTCCCAGGGGGTGGGAGAGACCCAGTACTTC. As protein: CASRSQGVGETQYF.

This clonotype occurred many times. The J gene is TRBJ2-7, the V gene TRBV2; D not certain. CDR1 is SNHLY and CDR2 is FYNNEI in the germline V gene. The CDR3 spans 12 residues. Trimming stripped 6 bases from V and 0 bases from J, with 6 bases between. The CDR3 sequence is CASRSLSYEQYF. CDR3 nucleotide sequence: TGTGCCAGCAGGTCCCTCTCCTACGAGCAGTACTTC. The variable domain in full, with the rest retrieved from reference TRBV2 and TRBJ2-7, is EPEVTQTPSHQVTQMGQEVILRCVPISNHLYFYWYRQILGQKVEFLVSFYNNEISEKSEIFDDQFSVERPDGSNFTLKIRSTKLEDSAMYFCASRSLSYEQYFGPGTRLTVT.

This clonotype was observed at least ten times. J is TRBJ1-3 and V is TRBV28, with unresolved D. CDR3 length: 13 residues. The ends were cut back, 3 bases at V and 3 bases at J, with 6 bases in the middle. Germline CDR1 and CDR2: MDHEN and SYDVKM. CDR3 sequence reads: CASSLAGGNTIYF. In DNA form, the CDR3 reads TGTGCCAGCAGTTTGGCTGGTGGAAACACCATATATTTT.

The gene calls are TRBV19 and TRBJ1-5, with 7 bases matching TRBD1. The CDR3 is 14 amino acids. Per germline, CDR1 LNHDA and CDR2 SQIVND (reference sequence). Trimming removed 3 bases from V and 6 bases from J; junction bases left unmatched: 5. The CDR3 loop reads CASSMQGGPQPQHF. CDR3 in DNA: TGTGCCAGTAGTATGCAAGGGGGCCCTCAGCCCCAGCATTTT.

The rearrangement links TRBV2 to TRBJ2-7, with 7 bases matching TRBD1. V shed 6 bases and J 1 base; nucleotides not matched to a gene: 9. The germline CDR1 and CDR2 sequences are SNHLY and FYNNEI. The CDR3 has 15 residues. CDR3 bases: TGTGCCAGCAGGACAGGGAATTCTTGGTCCTACGAGCAGTACTTC. Amino acids: CASRTGNSWSYEQYF.

To note about this clonotype: A much bigger clone sits one base away, suggesting this may be a read error. The chain uses TRBV5-1 and TRBJ2-4; D is ambiguous. Germline V gene lookup returns CDR1 SGHRS and CDR2 YFSETQ. Trimming shortened V by 0 bases and J by 2 bases, and 9 bases separated the two germline ends. CDR3 size: 15 residues. In DNA form, the CDR3 reads TGCGCCAGCAGCTTGGCCGGCCGAACCAAAAACATTCAGTACTTC. It codes for CASSLAGRTKNIQYF.

This sequence joins TRBV4-1 and TRBJ2-7, with D possibly being TRBD2 (5 bases). The germline V and J ends were trimmed by 8 bases and 4 bases, with 18 bases remaining between them. Germline V gives CDR1 MGHRA, CDR2 YSYEKL. CDR3 size: 14 residues. Written as DNA, the CDR3 is TGCGCCAGCGTCCAAAGCCCGGGGAATTACGAGCAGTACTTC. Translating it yields CASVQSPGNYEQYF.